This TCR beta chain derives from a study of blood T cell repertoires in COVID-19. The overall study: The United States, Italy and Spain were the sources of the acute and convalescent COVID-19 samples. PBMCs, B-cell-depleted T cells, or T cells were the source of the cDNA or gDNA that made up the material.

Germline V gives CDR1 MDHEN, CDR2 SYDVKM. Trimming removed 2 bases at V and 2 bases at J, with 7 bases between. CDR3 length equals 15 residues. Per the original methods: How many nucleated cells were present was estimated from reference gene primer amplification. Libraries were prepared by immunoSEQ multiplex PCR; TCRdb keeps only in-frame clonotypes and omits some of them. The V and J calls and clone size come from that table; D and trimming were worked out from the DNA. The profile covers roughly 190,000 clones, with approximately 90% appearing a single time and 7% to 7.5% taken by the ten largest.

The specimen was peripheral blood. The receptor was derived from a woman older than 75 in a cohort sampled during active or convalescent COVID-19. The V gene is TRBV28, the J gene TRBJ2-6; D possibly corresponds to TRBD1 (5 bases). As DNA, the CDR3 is TGTGCCAGCAGTTTAAAGGGGCCTGGGGCCAACGTCCTGACTTTC. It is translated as CASSLKGPGANVLTF.